Included here is one TCR beta chain sequence, with context. These data originate in a study of blood T cell repertoires in COVID-19. Study background: COVID-19 samples, acute and convalescent, were from the United States, Italy and Spain. Sample material is recorded as cDNA or gDNA derived from T cells, B-cell-depleted T cells, or PBMCs.

The V and J ends lost 3 bases and 6 bases, in that order; junction bases with no gene match: 6. The CDR3 has 15 amino acids. Germline-derived CDR1 and CDR2 are MNHNS and SASEGT. In the source study's methods: Counts of nucleated cells, estimated from reference gene primer amplification, were obtained. The assay was immunoSEQ multiplex PCR, and TCRdb's table has in-frame clones only and misses some. Clone size and the V and J calls come from that table; the DNA yielded D and trimming. The sample yields about 300,000 clones, 70% to 90% seen once. This chain links TRBV6-1 with TRBJ1-4; 8 positions agree with TRBD1. This TCR derives from a woman aged 30 to 39 who had recovered from COVID-19. Sequences were obtained from peripheral blood. CDR3 loop: CASSEGTGSHEKLFF. The DNA for the CDR3 is TGTGCCAGCAGTGAGGGGACAGGATCCCATGAAAAACTGTTTTTT.